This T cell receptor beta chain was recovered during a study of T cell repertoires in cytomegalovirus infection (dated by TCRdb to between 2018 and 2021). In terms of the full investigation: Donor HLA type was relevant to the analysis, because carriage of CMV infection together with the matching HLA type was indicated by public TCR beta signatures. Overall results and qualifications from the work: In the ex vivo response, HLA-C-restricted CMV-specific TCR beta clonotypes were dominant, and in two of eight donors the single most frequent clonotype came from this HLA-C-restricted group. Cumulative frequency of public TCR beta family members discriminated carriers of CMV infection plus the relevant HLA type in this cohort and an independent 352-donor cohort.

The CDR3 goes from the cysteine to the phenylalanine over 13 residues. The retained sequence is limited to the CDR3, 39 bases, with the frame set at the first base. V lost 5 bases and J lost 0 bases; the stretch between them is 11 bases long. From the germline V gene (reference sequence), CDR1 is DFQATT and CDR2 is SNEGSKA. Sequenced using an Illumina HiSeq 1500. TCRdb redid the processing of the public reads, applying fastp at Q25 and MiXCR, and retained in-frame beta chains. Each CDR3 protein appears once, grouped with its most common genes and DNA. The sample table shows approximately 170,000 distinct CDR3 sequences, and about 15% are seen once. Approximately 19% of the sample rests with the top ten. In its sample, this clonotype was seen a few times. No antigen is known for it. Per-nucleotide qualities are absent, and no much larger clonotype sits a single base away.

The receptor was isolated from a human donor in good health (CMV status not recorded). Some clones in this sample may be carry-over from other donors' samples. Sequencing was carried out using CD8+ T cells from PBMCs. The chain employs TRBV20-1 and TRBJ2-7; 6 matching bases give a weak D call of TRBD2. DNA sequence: TGCAGTGCTCTTACTAGCAGCTCCTACGAGCAGTACTTC. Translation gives CSALTSSSYEQYF.